The sequence of this T cell receptor beta chain was determined in a study of cytomegalovirus exposure and HLA in healthy donors. A multiplex PCR was run with 60 Vbeta primers and 13 Jbeta primers. The repertoire was sequenced with immunoSEQ multiplex PCR; TCRdb's copy has only in-frame clones and lacks some. The data show 140,000 to 150,000 clones, around 78% seen once. Germline values: CDR1 SGHDN, CDR2 FVKESK. The CDR3 sequence is 15 residues long. The V gene lost 3 bases and the J gene lost 0 bases, with 10 bases spanning the gap. As concerns this clone: Its antigen is unknown.

Study-level results: Most of the TCR beta V segments (in an earlier analysis) were productive either about 87% or about 30% of the time. Sequence variants that were highly shared formed a cluster that was likely a sequencing artifact. Among donors in an Asian-associated ancestry cluster, a later analysis reportedly found fewer N-insertions than the approximately 700-donor mean.

The clonotype was recovered from a man in his forties or fifties in good health and CMV-seropositive. V usage is TRBV14 and J usage is TRBJ2-3; possibly TRBD2 for D (6 bases). Material: PBMCs. CDR3 region: CASSQIAVSTDTQYF. As DNA, the CDR3 is TGTGCCAGCAGCCAGATAGCGGTTAGCACAGATACGCAGTATTTT.